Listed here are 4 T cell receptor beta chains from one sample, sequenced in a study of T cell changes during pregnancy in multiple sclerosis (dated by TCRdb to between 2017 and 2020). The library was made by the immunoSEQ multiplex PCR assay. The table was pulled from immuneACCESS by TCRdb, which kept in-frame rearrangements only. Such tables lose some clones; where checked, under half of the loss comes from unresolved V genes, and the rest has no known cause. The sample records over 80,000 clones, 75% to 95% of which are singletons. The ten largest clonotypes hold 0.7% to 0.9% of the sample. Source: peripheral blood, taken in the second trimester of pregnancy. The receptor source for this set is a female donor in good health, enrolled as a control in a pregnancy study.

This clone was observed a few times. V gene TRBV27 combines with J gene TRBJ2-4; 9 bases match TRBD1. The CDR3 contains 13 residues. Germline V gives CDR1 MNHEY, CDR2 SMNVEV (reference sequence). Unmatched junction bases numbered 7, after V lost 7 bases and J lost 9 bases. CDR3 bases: TGTGCCAGCAAACAGGGGGCGCAGGGCATTCAGTACTTC. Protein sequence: CASKQGAQGIQYF.

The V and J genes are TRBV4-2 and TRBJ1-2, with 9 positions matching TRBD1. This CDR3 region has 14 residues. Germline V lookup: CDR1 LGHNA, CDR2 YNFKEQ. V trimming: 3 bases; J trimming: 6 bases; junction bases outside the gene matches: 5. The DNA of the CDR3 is TGTGCCAGCAGCCAGCCGGACAGGGGAAATGGCTACACCTTC. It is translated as CASSQPDRGNGYTF.

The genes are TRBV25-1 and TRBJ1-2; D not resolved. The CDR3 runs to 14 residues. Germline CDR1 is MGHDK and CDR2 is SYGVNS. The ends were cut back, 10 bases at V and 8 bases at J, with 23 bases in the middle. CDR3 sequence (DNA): TGTGCCACCAAAGGCGACGCCGGAGGGAACGGCTACACCTTC. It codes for CATKGDAGGNGYTF.

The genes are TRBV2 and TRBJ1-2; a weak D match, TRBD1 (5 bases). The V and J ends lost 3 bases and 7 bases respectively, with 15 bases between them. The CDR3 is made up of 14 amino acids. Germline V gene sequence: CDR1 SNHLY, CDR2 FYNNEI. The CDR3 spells CASSDQGLGPGYTF. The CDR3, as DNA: TGTGCCAGCAGTGACCAGGGTTTGGGTCCTGGCTACACCTTC. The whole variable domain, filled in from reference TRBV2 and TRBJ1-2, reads EPEVTQTPSHQVTQMGQEVILRCVPISNHLYFYWYRQILGQKVEFLVSFYNNEISEKSEIFDDQFSVERPDGSNFTLKIRSTKLEDSAMYFCASSDQGLGPGYTFGSGTRLTVV.